The clone carrying this T cell receptor (beta chain) was recorded a few times. Its target is not known. The time point was: persistent/refractory GD, antithyroid drugs over 5 years with positive TRAb. Extracted PBMC RNA gave rise to the TCR library. The sample originates from a study of regulatory T cells in long-lasting Graves disease. Looking at the study overall: By definition, persistent Graves' disease involved antithyroid drugs for over 5 years alongside positive TSH receptor antibodies. Whole-study results and caveats: Persistent patients shared about 2,800 public clonotypes among themselves. Newly diagnosed patients shared fewer, at approximately 970.

There are 15 residues in the CDR3. Germline CDR1 and CDR2: SGHAT and FQNNGV. V was cut by 4 bases and J by 3 bases, with 15 bases left in between. Sequencing libraries for TCR beta were prepared with iRepertoire HTBI primers and Arm-PCR of CDR3 regions. TCRdb re-called the multiplex PCR reads with MiXCR, one entry per CDR3 protein. The table records over 450,000 distinct CDR3 sequences, roughly 21% of them present only once. The rearrangement links TRBV11-2 to TRBJ2-5; maybe TRBD1 (6 bases). Material: peripheral blood mononuclear cells (PBMCs), obtained when the disease was refractory, from a patient treated with antithyroid drugs. The sequence came from a female donor with Graves disease. CDR3 residues: CASSSPHRAEETQYF. Here the CDR3 DNA reads TGTGCCAGCAGCTCCCCCCACAGGGCCGAAGAGACCCAGTACTTC.